The entry below gives a single T cell receptor beta chain sequence along with its context. As yet, its antigen is unknown. This sample is part of a study of OX40 agonist ivuxolimab in advanced cancers. Overall study context: Partial response was recorded in three patients: one hepatocellular carcinoma and two cutaneous melanoma cases.

Libraries were prepared by immunoSEQ multiplex PCR; TCRdb keeps only in-frame clonotypes and omits some of them. The sample has roughly 64,000 clones, 85% to 95% seen once. Study-wide points: There were, on average, more expanded clones in CD8+ T cells than in CD4+. Low normalized clonal expansion also occurred in some nonresponding patients.

The CDR3 runs to 13 residues. The V gene's germline CDR1 is SGHTA and CDR2 FQGNSA. V dropped 0 bases and J dropped 0 bases, with 2 bases sitting between them. The receptor's source is an adult with an advanced solid tumor such as melanoma, head and neck, liver or kidney cancer. Here the sequenced sample was CD4+ or CD8+ T cells sorted from blood, taken in a trial of the OX40 agonist ivuxolimab. The J gene is TRBJ1-1, the V gene TRBV7-2; no clear D gene. Here the CDR3 reads CASSLAMNTEAFF. In DNA, the CDR3 is TGTGCCAGCAGCTTAGCCATGAACACTGAAGCTTTCTTT.